The TCR beta chain under discussion was sequenced for a study of control samples from healthy donors and cancer patients. Sequenced by immunoSEQ multiplex PCR; TCRdb stores in-frame clones only, minus some. The sample includes about 130,000 clones, under 95% of them seen just once. This clone appeared once. The CDR3 extends over 15 amino acids. Germline V CDR1 and CDR2: LNHDA, SQIVND (reference sequence). Between the trimmed V and J ends, which lost 4 bases and 2 bases, there was a span of 13 bases. The receptor was isolated from a man aged 50 to 60 with head and neck cancer. The chain recombines TRBV19 with TRBJ2-3, with D possibly being TRBD2 (6 bases). The material sequenced was PBMCs. CDR3 region: CASSTFAGSTDTQYF. CDR3 nucleotides: TGTGCCAGTAGTACTTTCGCGGGGTCCACAGATACGCAGTATTTT.